Described below is a single T cell receptor beta chain sequence and its context. This sample was included in a study of blood T cell repertoires in COVID-19. The wider study: Acute-phase and convalescent COVID-19 samples originated in the United States, Italy and Spain. T cells, B-cell-depleted T cells, or PBMCs provided the cDNA or gDNA that served as material.

The assay was immunoSEQ multiplex PCR, and TCRdb's table has in-frame clones only and misses some. Among just over 150,000 clones, about 88% were seen once, and the ten largest hold over 2%. The specimen was peripheral blood. This clonotype was obtained from an older woman with acute or convalescent COVID-19.

The DNA for the CDR3 is TGTGCCAGCAAACGAGTCCAGGGAGGCGCCTACAATGAGCAGTTCTTC. Translating it yields CASKRVQGGAYNEQFF. V is TRBV2 and J is TRBJ2-1; perhaps TRBD2 as D (6 bases). The V gene lost 7 bases and the J gene lost 2 bases, with 18 bases spanning the gap. The CDR3 runs to 16 residues. CDR1 is SNHLY, CDR2 FYNNEI, per germline. Full variable domain (outside the CDR3, taken from reference TRBV2 and TRBJ2-1): EPEVTQTPSHQVTQMGQEVILRCVPISNHLYFYWYRQILGQKVEFLVSFYNNEISEKSEIFDDQFSVERPDGSNFTLKIRSTKLEDSAMYFCASKRVQGGAYNEQFFGPGTRLTVL.